A single T cell receptor beta chain is shown here with its context. Libraries were prepared by immunoSEQ multiplex PCR; TCRdb keeps only in-frame clonotypes and omits some of them. Seen here are around 100,000 clones, roughly 92% observed once, and the top ten hold roughly 0.99%. The data stem from a study of blood T cell repertoires in COVID-19. The clonotype was recovered from a man in his fifties or sixties with acute or convalescent COVID-19. Sequences were obtained from peripheral blood.

In DNA, the CDR3 is TGTGCCAGCAGTGACCCGGGACTAGCGGGAGGTAATGAGCAGTTCTTC. This sequence encodes CASSDPGLAGGNEQFF. The chain links TRBV25-1 to TRBJ2-1; TRBD2 aligns across 15 bases. The CDR3 spans 16 residues. J lost 7 bases, V lost 3 bases, and 4 bases had no gene match. Germline V gene lookup returns CDR1 MGHDK and CDR2 SYGVNS.